The present T cell receptor beta chain was sequenced within a study of technical replicates of blood from several donors. This table comes from immunoSEQ multiplex PCR, and its TCRdb copy is limited to in-frame clones, with some not included. The sample records roughly 71,000 clones, roughly 89% being singletons. The V end was cut by 3 bases, the J end by 2 bases, with 20 bases between. Germline CDR1 is MGHRA and CDR2 is YSYEKL. The CDR3 runs 17 residues. The chain joins TRBV4-1 to TRBJ2-7; possibly TRBD2 for D (6 bases). The clonotype originates from a human donor in good health. Material for sequencing was T cells isolated from PBMCs. The DNA for the CDR3 is TGCGCCAGCAGCCAGCTGACCGGGACTCCGAACACCTACGAGCAGTACTTC. This sequence encodes CASSQLTGTPNTYEQYF.